This TCR beta chain was identified in a study of cytomegalovirus exposure and HLA in healthy donors. Regarding the study as a whole: Equally common other TCR beta chains were less clonally expanded than HLA-associated ones, a later analysis found.

These donors, healthy bone marrow donors, were studied. The PCR used 60 Vbeta and 13 Jbeta primers. Data came from immunoSEQ multiplex PCR; TCRdb stores just in-frame clones and leaves some out. This sample has about 130,000 clones, with 70% to 85% found just once. Concerning this clone itself: What it recognizes is unknown.

The germline V and J ends were trimmed by 1 base and 10 bases, with 4 bases remaining between them. This CDR3 contains 11 residues. CDR1 SGHAT and CDR2 FQNNGV come from the germline V gene. Sequencing was carried out using PBMCs. The TCR sequence derives from a middle-aged man in good health and CMV-seropositive. This sequence joins TRBV11-2 and TRBJ1-4; no definite D call. CDR3 amino acids: CASSLGRKLFF. DNA of the CDR3: TGTGCCAGCAGCTTAGGCAGAAAACTGTTTTTT.